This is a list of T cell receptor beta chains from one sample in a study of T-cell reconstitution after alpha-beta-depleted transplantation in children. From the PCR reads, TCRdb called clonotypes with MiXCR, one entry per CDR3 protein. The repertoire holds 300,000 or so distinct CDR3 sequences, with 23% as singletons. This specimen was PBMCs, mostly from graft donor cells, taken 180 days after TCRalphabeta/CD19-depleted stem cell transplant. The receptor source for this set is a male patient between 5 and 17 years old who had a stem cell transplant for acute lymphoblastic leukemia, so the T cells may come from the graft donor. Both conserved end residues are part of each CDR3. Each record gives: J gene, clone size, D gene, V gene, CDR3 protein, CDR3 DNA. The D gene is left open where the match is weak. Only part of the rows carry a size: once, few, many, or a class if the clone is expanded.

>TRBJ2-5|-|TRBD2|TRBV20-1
CSARDTGGPPQETQYF
TGCAGTGCTAGAGATACGGGGGGACCCCCTCAAGAGACCCAGTACTTC
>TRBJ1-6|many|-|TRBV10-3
CAISESPEFGPLHF
TGTGCCATCAGTGAGTCACCCGAATTCGGACCCCTCCACTTT
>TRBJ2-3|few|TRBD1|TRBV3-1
CASSRDRQSTQYF
TGTGCCAGCAGTCGGGACAGGCAGAGTACGCAGTATTTT
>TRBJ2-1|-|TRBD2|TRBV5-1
CASSGGLAGGSYNEQFF
TGCGCCAGCAGCGGGGGACTAGCGGGAGGCTCCTACAATGAGCAGTTCTTC
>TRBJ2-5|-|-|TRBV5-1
CASSSRDIGETQYF
TGCGCCAGCAGCTCCCGGGACATAGGAGAGACCCAGTACTTC
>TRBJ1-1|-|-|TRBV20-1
CSARGQRPEAFF
TGCAGTGCTAGGGGACAAAGGCCTGAAGCTTTCTTT
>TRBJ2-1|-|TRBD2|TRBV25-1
CASGQREGGDEQFF
TGTGCCAGCGGTCAGCGGGAGGGGGGGGATGAGCAGTTCTTC
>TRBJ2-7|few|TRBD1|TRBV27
CASSLTGVWGSYEQYF
TGTGCCAGCAGTTTAACAGGGGTGTGGGGCTCCTACGAGCAGTACTTC
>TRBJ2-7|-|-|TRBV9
CASSVGPRNYEQYF
TGTGCCAGCAGCGTAGGGCCCAGAAACTACGAGCAGTACTTC
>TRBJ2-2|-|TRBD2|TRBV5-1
CASSLGLAGGLSGELFF
TGCGCCAGCAGCCTGGGACTAGCGGGAGGTCTCAGCGGGGAGCTGTTTTTT
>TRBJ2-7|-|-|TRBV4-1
CASSQDRRPSYEQYF
TGCGCCAGCAGCCAAGATCGTAGGCCGAGCTACGAGCAGTACTTC
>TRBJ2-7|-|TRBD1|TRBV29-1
CSGTTGGYEQYF
TGCAGCGGGACGACAGGGGGCTACGAGCAGTACTTC
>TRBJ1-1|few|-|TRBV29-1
CSARPGAIFTEAFF
TGCAGCGCCAGACCTGGGGCCATATTCACTGAAGCTTTCTTT
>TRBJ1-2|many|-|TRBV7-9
CASSLVPDGYTF
TGTGCCAGCAGCTTAGTCCCTGATGGCTACACCTTC
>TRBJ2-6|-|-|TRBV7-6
CASSPRAGANVLTF
TGTGCCAGCAGCCCTCGGGCTGGGGCCAACGTCCTGACTTTC
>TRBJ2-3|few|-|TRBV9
CASSVVDWTPVDTQYF
TGTGCCAGCAGCGTAGTGGACTGGACCCCAGTGGATACGCAGTATTTT
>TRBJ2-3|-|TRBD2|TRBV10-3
CAISAGLAGVGTDTQYF
TGTGCCATCAGCGCGGGACTAGCGGGAGTGGGCACAGATACGCAGTATTTT
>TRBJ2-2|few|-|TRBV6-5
CASSSLGGPGELFF
TGTGCCAGCAGTTCCTTGGGGGGGCCCGGGGAGCTGTTTTTT
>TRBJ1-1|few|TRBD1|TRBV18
CASSPDRGQRNTEAFF
TGTGCCAGCTCACCCGACAGGGGGCAGAGGAACACTGAAGCTTTCTTT
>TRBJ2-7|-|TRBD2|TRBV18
CASSLSTSGRWSYEQYF
TGTGCCAGCTCCCTATCAACTAGCGGGAGATGGTCCTACGAGCAGTACTTC
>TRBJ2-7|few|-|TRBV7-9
CASSPSGTVSSYEQYF
TGTGCCAGCAGCCCTTCCGGGACCGTTAGCTCCTACGAGCAGTACTTC
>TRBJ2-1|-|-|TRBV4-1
CASSLHSVAEQFF
TGCGCCAGCAGCCTCCATAGTGTCGCTGAGCAGTTCTTC
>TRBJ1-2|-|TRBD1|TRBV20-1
CSARVNRGNYGYTF
TGCAGTGCTAGAGTTAACAGGGGGAACTATGGCTACACCTTC
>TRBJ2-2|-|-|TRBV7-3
CASSQITTGELFF
TGTGCCAGCAGCCAAATTACTACCGGGGAGCTGTTTTTT